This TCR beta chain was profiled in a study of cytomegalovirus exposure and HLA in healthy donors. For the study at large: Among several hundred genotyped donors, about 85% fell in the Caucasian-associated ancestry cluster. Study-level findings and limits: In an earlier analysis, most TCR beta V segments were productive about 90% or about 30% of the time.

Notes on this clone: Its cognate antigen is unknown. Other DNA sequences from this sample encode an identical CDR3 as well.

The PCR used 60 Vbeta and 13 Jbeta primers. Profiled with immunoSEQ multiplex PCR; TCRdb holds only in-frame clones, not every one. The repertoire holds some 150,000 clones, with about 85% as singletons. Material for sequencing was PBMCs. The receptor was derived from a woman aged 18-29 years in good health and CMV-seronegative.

CDR3 bases: TGTGCCAGCAGCTTAGGGACAGGGAACGGCTACACCTTC. As protein: CASSLGTGNGYTF. This chain links TRBV7-2 with TRBJ1-2; TRBD1 matches at 8 bases. There are 13 residues in the CDR3. CDR1 SGHTA and CDR2 FQGNSA come from the germline V gene. V dropped 1 base and J dropped 8; count of bases not matched to a gene: 3.